This T cell receptor beta chain was found in a study of Graves' ophthalmopathy and Graves' hyperthyroidism. Study-level information: Untreated patients at initial diagnosis provided peripheral blood. Whole-study findings and limits: Blood repertoires reportedly contained most expanded thyroid clonotypes above 0.001 frequency.

With respect to this clonotype: The antigen is undetermined.

Amplified material comprised TCR beta CDR3 regions derived from RNA transcripts. After a first-round RT-PCR with HTBI primers, a second-round multiplex PCR was run. TCRdb re-analysed the multiplex PCR reads in MiXCR, keeping a single row per CDR3 protein. The data show about 220,000 distinct CDR3 sequences, about 22% seen once. All donors with ophthalmopathy were recorded as having moderate-to-severe activity, CAS ≥3, NOSPECS ≥4 and a duration under 3 months. Uncontrolled infections, pregnancy, lactation or other autoimmune diseases led to patient exclusion. The V and J ends lost 4 bases and 3 bases respectively, with 21 bases between them. There are 17 residues in the CDR3. Germline V gene lookup returns CDR1 MNHEY and CDR2 SVGAGI.

Material for sequencing was peripheral blood. The chain is built from TRBV6-5 and TRBJ2-5; a possible D gene is TRBD2 (7 bases). The receptor comes from a woman in her fifties or sixties with Graves' ophthalmopathy. This CDR3 reads CASSLYSWRGGKETQYF. CDR3 DNA: TGTGCCAGCAGTTTATACTCCTGGAGGGGGGGTAAAGAGACCCAGTACTTC.